These 22 T cell receptor beta chains were all obtained from the same sample, sequenced in a study of blood T cells in healthy people across ages. For the second PCR, which ran for roughly 7 to 11 cycles, a sample-barcoded 5' primer and a J-beta primer mix were used. MiXCR, run by TCRdb on the 5' RACE reads, gives a single entry per CDR3 protein. The sample includes about 970,000 distinct CDR3 sequences, just over 50% of them seen just once. The sequencing input was blood. The receptors were sampled from an older woman in good health.

The chain couples TRBV4-1 to TRBJ1-2, with 10 positions matching TRBD1. Germline-derived CDR1 and CDR2 are MGHRA and YSYEKL. The CDR3 consists of 15 residues. After removal of 0 bases from V and 8 bases from J, the junction contained 6 bases not matched to a gene. CDR3 sequence reads: CASSQEVDRGRGYTF. The DNA for the CDR3 is TGCGCCAGCAGCCAAGAAGTCGACAGGGGGCGAGGCTACACCTTC.

This sequence joins TRBV30 and TRBJ2-1, with D unclear. The J call is in doubt because the DNA end fits TRBJ2-7 better. The CDR3 runs to 12 residues. The germline V gene encodes CDR1 GTSNPN and CDR2 SVGIG (reference sequence). The CDR3 sequence: CAWSGDFYEQYF. In DNA form, the CDR3 reads TGTGCCTGGAGTGGAGACTTCTACGAGCAGTACTTC.

The genes are TRBV7-2 and TRBJ1-4; the D is unclear. Between the trimmed V and J ends, which lost 1 base and 7 bases, there was a span of 16 bases. The CDR3 runs to 16 residues. CDR1 is SGHTA and CDR2 is FQGNSA in the germline V gene. Here the CDR3 DNA reads TGTGCCAGCAGCTTAGGTAGCCGGGGAGGAGGTGAAAAACTGTTTTTT. It yields the protein CASSLGSRGGGEKLFF.

This clonotype has more than one count but fewer than ten. CDR3 sequence: CASSYGTTQETQYF. For the CDR3, the DNA is TGTGCCAGCAGTTACGGGACGACGCAAGAGACCCAGTACTTC. This sequence joins TRBV6-6 and TRBJ2-5, with D perhaps TRBD1 or TRBD2 (5 bases each). Trimming took off 2 bases at V and 2 bases at J, with 9 bases between the two ends. This CDR3 has 14 amino acids. Germline V CDR1 and CDR2: MNHNY, SVGAGI (reference sequence).

The chain uses TRBV3-1 and TRBJ2-7; the match to TRBD1 covers 9 bases. This CDR3 has 14 amino acids. Germline values: CDR1 LGHDT, CDR2 YNNKEL (reference sequence). J was trimmed by 5 bases and V by 2 bases; bases with no gene match: 4. The CDR3 protein is CASSQRDRDNEQYF. In DNA, the CDR3 is TGTGCCAGCAGCCAACGGGACAGGGACAACGAGCAGTACTTC.

DNA for the CDR3: TGCGCCAGCAGCCTAACCATAGCACCGACAGATACGCAGTATTTT. It translates to CASSLTIAPTDTQYF. The chain recombines TRBV5-1 with TRBJ2-3; D unclear. Looked up from germline, CDR1 is SGHRS and CDR2 is YFSETQ. V lost 4 bases and J lost 3, with 15 bases in between. This CDR3 has 15 amino acids.

This clonotype is a singleton in its sample. The V call is TRBV30, the J call TRBJ2-1; D uncertain. Germline V CDR1 and CDR2: GTSNPN, SVGIG (reference sequence). Trimming left V 2 bases short and J 2 bases short, with 13 bases between. The CDR3 is made up of 15 amino acids. CDR3 DNA: TGTGCCTGGAGTCATTACAGAGGAGCCTACAATGAGCAGTTCTTC. Its translation: CAWSHYRGAYNEQFF.

The chain joins TRBV27 to TRBJ1-4; D is ambiguous. Trimming removed 4 bases from V and 8 bases from J, with 11 bases in between. CDR3 length equals 13 residues. Germline CDR1 and CDR2: MNHEY and SMNVEV (reference sequence). CDR3 protein: CASSSPDREKLFF. The CDR3, as DNA: TGTGCCAGCAGTTCCCCGGATCGGGAAAAACTGTTTTTT. The variable domain in full, with the rest retrieved from reference TRBV27 and TRBJ1-4, is EAQVTQNPRYLITVTGKKLTVTCSQNMNHEYMSWYRQDPGLGLRQIYYSMNVEVTDKGDVPEGYKVSRKEKRNFPLILESPSPNQTSLYFCASSSPDREKLFFGSGTQLSVL.

This chain links TRBV4-3 with TRBJ2-5; TRBD2 aligns across 10 bases. CDR3 length equals 15 residues. The germline V gene encodes CDR1 LGHNA and CDR2 YSLEER. Unmatched junction bases numbered 7, after V lost 4 bases and J lost 5 bases. The CDR3 reads CASSRLLAGEETQYF. The DNA of the CDR3 is TGCGCCAGCAGCCGCTTGCTAGCGGGAGAGGAGACCCAGTACTTC.

The V call is TRBV5-1, the J call TRBJ1-1; TRBD1 matches 7 bases. The trim removed 4 bases at V and 0 bases at J, leaving 6 bases unmatched. Germline V CDR1 and CDR2: SGHRS, YFSETQ. This CDR3 has 15 amino acids. CDR3 DNA sequence: TGCGCCAGCAGCCCGATGGACAGGATGAACACTGAAGCTTTCTTT. This sequence encodes CASSPMDRMNTEAFF.

The rearrangement links TRBV7-2 to TRBJ1-2; weak D call: TRBD1 (6 bases). This CDR3 comprises 13 residues. Germline V lookup: CDR1 SGHTA, CDR2 FQGNSA. Trimming left V 5 bases short and J 6 bases short, with 13 bases between. The CDR3 is CASSVRGAHGYTF. The CDR3 DNA reads as TGTGCCAGCAGCGTACGGGGGGCGCATGGCTACACCTTC.

The CDR3 DNA sequence: TGTGCCAGCATGGCTCCCACAGGGTTCGGCACTGAAGCTTTCTTT. Its protein is CASMAPTGFGTEAFF. This chain joins TRBV28 and TRBJ1-1, with D possibly being TRBD1 (6 bases). Deletions cut 7 bases from V and 4 bases from J, with 19 bases between. Germline V CDR1 and CDR2: MDHEN, SYDVKM. The CDR3 contains 15 residues.

This chain uses TRBV4-1 with TRBJ2-3; possibly TRBD1 or TRBD2 for D (5 bases each). The V end was cut by 3 bases, the J end by 2 bases, with 18 bases between. In germline, CDR1 is MGHRA, CDR2 YSYEKL. The CDR3 has 17 residues. CDR3 region: CASSHPDGGTITDTQYF. Here the CDR3 DNA reads TGCGCCAGCAGCCACCCCGATGGGGGAACAATCACAGATACGCAGTATTTT.

This clonotype was found once. V gene TRBV28 combines with J gene TRBJ2-3, with 9 bases that match TRBD2. The trim removed 9 bases at V and 3 bases at J, leaving 7 bases unmatched. This CDR3 has 14 amino acids. Germline values: CDR1 MDHEN, CDR2 SYDVKM. CDR3 in DNA: TGTGCCAGTTTGCCGGGACTAGCAACAGATACGCAGTATTTT. It codes for CASLPGLATDTQYF. Drawing the rest from reference TRBV28 and TRBJ2-3, the complete variable domain is DVKVTQSSRYLVKRTGEKVFLECVQDMDHENMFWYRQDPGLGLRLIYFSYDVKMKEKGDIPEGYSVSREKKERFSLILESASTNQTSMYLCASLPGLATDTQYFGPGTRLTVL.

This clonotype was seen at least ten times. V and J are TRBV4-2 and TRBJ1-1; D remains ambiguous. This CDR3 is built from 15 residues. Germline CDR1 reads LGHNA; CDR2 reads YNFKEQ. V was shortened by 0 bases and J by 4 bases, with 12 bases between the two germline ends. The CDR3 DNA reads as TGTGCCAGCAGCCAAGAATATGTACAGTCCACTGAAGCTTTCTTT. This gives the protein CASSQEYVQSTEAFF.

The gene calls are TRBV30 and TRBJ2-5; D is unclear. The germline gives CDR1 GTSNPN, CDR2 SVGIG (reference sequence). Trimming removed 2 bases from V and 2 bases from J, with 9 bases in between. This CDR3 is built from 13 residues. CDR3 nucleotide sequence: TGTGCCTGGAGTAGGGTTCTACAAGAGACCCAGTACTTC. It is translated as CAWSRVLQETQYF.

This chain uses TRBV12-3 or TRBV12-4 with TRBJ1-5; D remains ambiguous. V gave up 5 bases and J gave up 2 bases, with 10 bases separating them. There are 14 residues in the CDR3. CDR3: CASSAGGGNQPQHF. In DNA, the CDR3 is TGTGCCAGCAGTGCAGGTGGTGGCAATCAGCCCCAGCATTTT.

The genes are TRBV10-2 and TRBJ1-1; D not resolved. V lost 8 bases to trimming and J lost 4 bases, with 11 bases between them. The CDR3 contains 12 residues. Per germline, CDR1 WSHSY and CDR2 SAAADI. The CDR3 DNA follows: TGCGCCAGCGGTGTGGGGAGCACTGAAGCTTTCTTT. Translation: CASGVGSTEAFF.

This clonotype was detected a few times. V is TRBV12-3 or TRBV12-4 and J is TRBJ1-6, with 7 bases matching TRBD1. V lost 6 bases, J lost 0 bases, and 8 bases stayed unmatched. This CDR3 spans 17 amino acids. The CDR3 spells CASSLGGQSSYNSPLHF. CDR3 nucleotides: TGTGCCAGCAGCTTGGGGGGACAGAGCTCCTATAATTCACCCCTCCACTTT.

This clonotype was detected only once. Written as DNA, the CDR3 is TGTGCCAGCAGGGAGGACAGGGTATACAATGAGCAGTTCTTC. This codes for CASREDRVYNEQFF. The chain joins TRBV11-2 to TRBJ2-1, with 8 bases aligning to TRBD1. Germline values: CDR1 SGHAT, CDR2 FQNNGV. V lost 6 bases and J lost 4; bases outside the gene matches: 5. The CDR3 extends over 14 amino acids.

V usage is TRBV7-9 and J usage is TRBJ1-2; D possibly corresponds to TRBD1 (6 bases). The V gene lost 9 bases and the J gene lost 2 bases, with 10 bases spanning the gap. This CDR3 comprises 12 residues. The germline V gene has CDR1 SEHNR and CDR2 FQNEAQ (reference sequence). The CDR3 DNA is TGTGCCAGTCTTCAGGGGAACTATGGCTACACCTTC. Its protein product is CASLQGNYGYTF.

The chain recombines TRBV14 with TRBJ2-7, with no clear D. V lost 3 bases to trimming and J lost 2 bases, with 11 bases between them. From germline, CDR1 is SGHDN and CDR2 FVKESK. The CDR3 is 14 amino acids. The DNA for the CDR3 is TGTGCCAGCAGCCACCTACGGGCAGCCTACGAGCAGTACTTC. Its translation: CASSHLRAAYEQYF.